Shown below are 2 T cell receptor beta chains from a single sample sequenced in a study of blood T cell repertoires in COVID-19. Some clones are missing from TCRdb's copy, which holds only in-frame ones; the method was immunoSEQ multiplex PCR. There are about 240,000 clones in the sample; under 85% occur only once, and around 2% lies in the top ten. The sequencing input was peripheral blood. The receptors shown here come from a man in his thirties or forties who had recovered from COVID-19.

The chain is built from TRBV15 and TRBJ1-3, with TRBD1 as a possible D gene (5 bases). V dropped 5 bases and J dropped 6 bases, with 8 bases sitting between them. CDR3 length: 12 amino acids. In germline, CDR1 is LNHNV, CDR2 YYDKDF (reference sequence). In DNA, the CDR3 is TGTGCCACCAGCGCCAGGGAAAACACCATATATTTT. Translating it yields CATSARENTIYF.

The chain is built from TRBV5-5 and TRBJ2-3; 9 bases agree with TRBD2. The CDR3 is 16 amino acids. The V segment lost 3 bases and the J segment 4 bases; nucleotides outside the gene matches: 9. Germline V gene data show CDR1 as SGHKS and CDR2 as YYEKEE (reference sequence). The CDR3 nucleotides are TGTGCCAGCAGCTCGGGGGCGGGGGGGATGGCAGATACGCAGTATTTT. Amino acid sequence: CASSSGAGGMADTQYF.